This T cell receptor (beta chain) is drawn from a study of T-cell reconstitution after alpha-beta-depleted transplantation in children. Preparation of the TCRbeta library involved a method that used unique molecular identifiers. Each CDR3 protein gets one entry after TCRdb re-called the PCR reads with MiXCR. Here the sample spans about 540,000 distinct CDR3 sequences, about 18% being singletons. This specimen was PBMCs from the stem cell graft donor, taken from the stem cell graft. The TCR originated in a human donor who donated a stem cell graft to a child with acute lymphoblastic leukemia.

As DNA, the CDR3 is TGTGCCAGCAAAGGTGGGTCGACCCTCGACGGCGAGGACTACACCTTC. This sequence encodes CASKGGSTLDGEDYTF. The genes are TRBV25-1 and TRBJ1-2, with D unclear. This CDR3 region has 16 residues. Per the germline V gene, CDR1 is MGHDK and CDR2 is SYGVNS. V was cut by 7 bases and J by 10 bases, with 28 bases left in between.